What follows are 7 T cell receptor beta chains derived from one specimen sequenced in a study of T cells expressing NK-cell markers. TCRdb reprocessed the 5' RACE reads, with one entry per CDR3 protein and no DNA. The table lists 500,000 to 600,000 distinct CDR3 sequences. The source material was blood T cells: a sorted CD56 or NKG2C T cell subset, CD4+ or CD8+ T cells, or bulk PBMC T cells (not recorded which). The receptor set was obtained from a man between 18 and 29 years old in good health.

The chain has TRBV13 and TRBJ1-1; with no DNA, the TCRdb D assignment of TRBD1 cannot be verified. The CDR3 covers 13 residues. Germline CDR1 is PRHDT and CDR2 is FYEKMQ (reference sequence). CDR3 region: CASSPPSGTEAFF.

The chain has TRBV4-2 and TRBJ2-6; the TCRdb D gene call, TRBD2, has no DNA to confirm it. CDR3 size: 18 residues. Germline CDR1 is LGHNA and CDR2 is YNFKEQ. This CDR3 is CASSLRTDFLSGANVLTF.

Here the CDR3 reads CASSQDRGSGNTIYF. The V and J genes are TRBV4-2 and TRBJ1-3. CDR1 is LGHNA, CDR2 YNFKEQ, per germline. The CDR3 is 15 amino acids.

The rearrangement uses TRBV12-3 or TRBV12-4 and TRBJ2-1; the D gene TCRdb calls, TRBD2, cannot be checked with no DNA. The CDR3 has 17 residues. The CDR3 loop reads CASRGGSGTFSYNEQFF.

The chain employs TRBV12-3 or TRBV12-4 and TRBJ1-2; absent DNA, TCRdb's TRBD1 call cannot be checked. The CDR3 runs 13 residues. The CDR3 loop is CASTRGQADGYTF.

The rearrangement links TRBV9 to TRBJ2-5; the D gene TCRdb calls, TRBD1, cannot be checked with no DNA. CDR3 length: 16 amino acids. CDR1 is SGDLS, CDR2 YYNGEE, per germline. CDR3 sequence reads: CASSVGVGSGVETQYF.

The rearrangement joins TRBV5-1 to TRBJ2-4. This CDR3 region has 15 residues. The germline V gene has CDR1 SGHRS and CDR2 YFSETQ. The chain's CDR3 is CASSRTAGSQNIQYF. Full variable domain (outside the CDR3, taken from reference TRBV5-1 and TRBJ2-4): KAGVTQTPRYLIKTRGQQVTLSCSPISGHRSVSWYQQTPGQGLQFLFEYFSETQRNKGNFPGRFSGRQFSNSRSEMNVSTLELGDSALYLCASSRTAGSQNIQYFGAGTRLSVL.